This passage covers 23 T cell receptor beta chains from one sample sequenced in a study of Graves' ophthalmopathy and Graves' hyperthyroidism (dated by TCRdb to the late 2010s). The run used an Illumina HiSeq 2000. For repertoire sequencing, the TCR beta CDR3 regions were amplified from RNA transcripts. HTBI primers and the Qiagen OneStep RT-PCR kit were used in a first-round RT-PCR, which was followed by a second-round multiplex PCR, size selection and purification. TCRdb trimmed the raw reads at Q25, called clones with MiXCR and kept productive beta chains. Each CDR3 protein gets just one entry, which takes the most common genes and DNA from the rows behind it. Recorded for this sample are hundreds of thousands of distinct CDR3 sequences; 20% to 25% of them occurred a single time. Clones ranked in the top ten supply approximately 39% of the sample. The sequencing input was peripheral blood. These receptors were taken from a woman aged 45 to 65 with Graves' ophthalmopathy. Donor details come from another sample of the same person, matched by shared clones.

V is TRBV19 and J is TRBJ1-5; the match to TRBD1 covers 10 bases. Germline CDR1 is LNHDA and CDR2 is SQIVND (reference sequence). V dropped 6 bases and J dropped 6; count of bases not matched to a gene: 8. CDR3 length: 15 amino acids. The CDR3 is CASREIDRGLQPQHF. CDR3 bases: TGTGCCAGTAGGGAAATTGACAGGGGGCTTCAGCCCCAGCATTTT. Full variable domain (remainder filled in from reference TRBV19 and TRBJ1-5): DGGITQSPKYLFRKEGQNVTLSCEQNLNHDAMYWYRQDPGQGLRLIYYSQIVNDFQKGDIAEGYSVSREKKESFPLTVTSAQKNPTAFYLCASREIDRGLQPQHFGDGTRLSIL.

This clonotype was counted ten times or more. V usage is TRBV25-1 and J usage is TRBJ2-1; 8 positions match TRBD2. The CDR3 is made up of 17 amino acids. Unmatched junction bases numbered 13, after V lost 5 bases and J lost 4 bases. The germline CDR1 and CDR2 sequences are MGHDK and SYGVNS. For the CDR3, the DNA is TGTGCCAGCAGTTCGGGAGTTACGGGAGGGCGATACAATGAGCAGTTCTTC. Its protein product is CASSSGVTGGRYNEQFF. Supplemented by reference TRBV25-1 and TRBJ2-1, the full variable domain reads EADIYQTPRYLVIGTGKKITLECSQTMGHDKMYWYQQDPGMELHLIHYSYGVNSTEKGDLSSESTVSRIRTEHFPLTLESARPSHTSQYLCASSSGVTGGRYNEQFFGPGTRLTVL.

The chain joins TRBV7-2 to TRBJ2-7; no clear D. Germline CDR1 and CDR2: SGHTA and FQGNSA. The CDR3 extends over 14 amino acids. Trimming took 3 bases from V and 3 from J, leaving 12 bases between them. CDR3 protein: CASSFSPESYEQYF. The CDR3 nucleotides read TGTGCCAGCAGCTTTTCCCCTGAAAGCTACGAGCAGTACTTC.

This clonotype was recorded at least ten times. The rearrangement links TRBV6-1 to TRBJ1-1; D gene uncertain. CDR3 size: 19 residues. Per the germline V gene, CDR1 is MNHNS and CDR2 is SASEGT. The V end lost 4 bases, the J end lost 2 bases, and 26 bases lay between the germline ends. This CDR3 reads CASSARIIDFGPYNTEAFF. As DNA, the CDR3 is TGTGCCAGCAGTGCGAGAATCATTGACTTCGGCCCATATAACACTGAAGCTTTCTTT.

The sample holds a few counts of this clonotype. CDR3 bases: TGTGCCAGCCGTCGGGGGGGAACCGGGGAGCTGTTTTTT. It is translated as CASRRGGTGELFF. This chain links TRBV19 with TRBJ2-2; TRBD2 matches 8 bases. The CDR3 loop spans 13 amino acids. V trimming: 9 bases; J trimming: 5 bases; junction bases outside the gene matches: 5. The germline V gene has CDR1 LNHDA and CDR2 SQIVND (reference sequence).

There are many counts of this clonotype. This may be a read error, as it is one base from a much larger clone. The chain has TRBV6-2 or TRBV6-3 and TRBJ2-7, with D unresolved. The germline V gene encodes CDR1 MNHEY and CDR2 SVGEGT. The germline V and J ends were trimmed by 2 bases and 0 bases, with 8 bases remaining between them. This CDR3 contains 14 residues. CDR3 in amino acids: CASSYTVGSYEQYF. CDR3 DNA: TGTGCCAGCAGTTACACTGTCGGCTCCTACGAGCAGTACTTC.

This clonotype was seen only a few times. This chain uses TRBV6-1 with TRBJ1-3; possibly TRBD1 for D (5 bases). The CDR3 contains 16 residues. Germline V gene lookup returns CDR1 MNHNS and CDR2 SASEGT. V dropped 7 bases and J dropped 0 bases, with 16 bases sitting between them. CDR3 residues: CASTYRLTDSGNTIYF. CDR3 DNA: TGTGCCAGCACCTACAGGTTGACAGACTCTGGAAACACCATATATTTT.

This clonotype was recorded at least ten times. The chain recombines TRBV29-1 with TRBJ2-7, with 12 nucleotides matching TRBD2. The CDR3 covers 14 residues. The V and J ends lost 8 bases and 2 bases, in that order; junction bases with no gene match: 7. CDR1 SQVTM and CDR2 ANQGSEA come from the germline V gene. CDR3 sequence: CSFRTSGTTYEQYF. For the CDR3, the DNA is TGCAGCTTTAGGACTAGCGGGACCACCTACGAGCAGTACTTC.

This clonotype appeared a few times. This sequence joins TRBV27 and TRBJ1-3, with D possibly being TRBD1 (5 bases). CDR1 is MNHEY, CDR2 SMNVEV, per germline (reference sequence). V lost 6 bases and J 4 bases, leaving 10 bases between the germline ends. CDR3 size: 13 residues. CDR3 residues: CASRGTVGNTIYF. The DNA of the CDR3 is TGTGCCAGCAGAGGGACGGTCGGAAACACCATATATTTT.

This clonotype has ten or more counts. This chain connects TRBV10-3 to TRBJ2-5; D might be TRBD2 (5 bases). V was clipped by 2 bases and J by 5 bases, with 15 bases between them. The CDR3 is made up of 15 amino acids. Germline loops: CDR1 ENHRY, CDR2 SYGVKD. The CDR3: CAISEEGSLGETQYF. The CDR3 DNA reads TGTGCCATCAGTGAGGAGGGCAGCCTTGGGGAGACCCAGTACTTC.

This clonotype came up many times. J is TRBJ2-7 and V is TRBV20-1, with TRBD2 identical over 10 bases. The CDR3 spans 19 residues. The J segment lost 6 bases and the V segment lost 3 bases, leaving 23 bases of the junction unmatched. Germline-derived CDR1 and CDR2 are DFQATT and SNEGSKA (reference sequence). CDR3 sequence: CSARRRIGTDLAGAGEQYF. The CDR3 region has the DNA TGCAGTGCTAGGCGCCGCATCGGGACCGACCTAGCGGGAGCGGGCGAGCAGTACTTC.

The chain joins TRBV12-3 or TRBV12-4 to TRBJ2-7; 7 bases fit TRBD2. The CDR3 is 13 residues long. V was clipped by 6 bases and J by 6 bases; unmatched bases: 8. This chain's CDR3 is CASSTRGLGEQYF. The CDR3 DNA reads TGTGCCAGCAGCACACGAGGACTAGGCGAGCAGTACTTC.

This clonotype was found many times. The chain has TRBV6-1 and TRBJ2-6, with 7 bases aligning to TRBD2. Germline lookup yields CDR1 MNHNS and CDR2 SASEGT. The CDR3 is made up of 14 amino acids. Trimming took 7 bases from V and 3 from J; bases not matched to a gene: 3. Here the CDR3 reads CASIPGGGANVLTF. In DNA form, the CDR3 reads TGTGCCAGCATACCGGGGGGTGGGGCCAACGTCCTGACTTTC.

Ten or more counts support this clonotype. The chain carries TRBV18 and TRBJ1-1; D may be TRBD1 (5 bases). Germline values: CDR1 KGHSH, CDR2 LQKENI. V dropped 6 bases and J dropped 0 bases, with 8 bases sitting between them. The CDR3 runs 13 residues. CDR3 sequence reads: CASSRGLNTEAFF. The CDR3 DNA is TGTGCCAGCTCGAGGGGACTGAACACTGAAGCTTTCTTT.

This clonotype was seen repeatedly, ten times or more. Possible read error: a much larger clone is one base away. The chain recombines TRBV12-3 or TRBV12-4 with TRBJ1-2; no definite D call. The CDR3 has 15 residues. V lost 3 bases and J lost 4, with 15 bases in between. The CDR3 region has the DNA TGTGCCAGCAGTTTGTCCAGCCCCAGCCTCTATGGCTACACCTTC. Translated, it gives CASSLSSPSLYGYTF.

The table lists this clonotype with many counts. The chain couples TRBV28 to TRBJ2-7; D may be TRBD1 or TRBD2 (5 bases each). V lost 7 bases, J lost 2 bases, and 21 bases lay in between. This CDR3 has 16 residues. Germline values: CDR1 MDHEN, CDR2 SYDVKM. CDR3 DNA sequence: TGTGCCAGCACCTCCCCCAGAGGGGAGTTACCCTACGAGCAGTACTTC. Protein: CASTSPRGELPYEQYF.

This clonotype has just one count. V gene TRBV6-1 combines with J gene TRBJ1-1, with D unresolved. Germline values: CDR1 MNHNS, CDR2 SASEGT. This CDR3 region has 14 residues. V was pared by 7 bases and J by 0 bases, with 12 bases between. CDR3 bases: TGTGCCAGCAAGGGCAGCGATATGAACACTGAAGCTTTCTTT. It codes for CASKGSDMNTEAFF.

The chain uses TRBV7-2 and TRBJ2-7, with unresolved D. The CDR3 has 13 amino acids. Trimming removed 6 bases at V and 0 bases at J, with 9 bases between. From germline, CDR1 is SGHTA and CDR2 FQGNSA. CDR3 in amino acids: CASSGPPSYEQYF. The CDR3 nucleotides are TGTGCCAGCAGTGGACCCCCCTCCTACGAGCAGTACTTC.

This clonotype was observed at least ten times. V usage is TRBV11-2 and J usage is TRBJ2-5; TRBD2 matches at 12 bases. The CDR3 is made up of 15 amino acids. V lost 1 base to trimming and J lost 4 bases; unmatched junction nucleotides: 1. In germline, CDR1 is SGHAT, CDR2 FQNNGV. CDR3 residues: CASSLVGLAGETQYF. DNA of the CDR3: TGTGCCAGCAGCTTAGTGGGACTAGCGGGAGAGACCCAGTACTTC.

This clonotype was found many times. CDR3 residues: CSAGRTWNTGELFF. The DNA of the CDR3 is TGCAGTGCTGGGAGGACCTGGAACACCGGGGAGCTGTTTTTT. The chain couples TRBV20-1 to TRBJ2-2; D may be TRBD2 (6 bases). The CDR3 loop spans 14 amino acids. Germline assignment: CDR1 DFQATT and CDR2 SNEGSKA (reference sequence). Trimming removed 5 bases at V and 1 base at J, with 11 bases between.

This clonotype was seen at least ten times. The chain employs TRBV9 and TRBJ2-7; D is possibly TRBD2 (6 bases). This CDR3 contains 13 residues. The germline CDR1 and CDR2 sequences are SGDLS and YYNGEE. V was pared by 4 bases and J by 2 bases, with 10 bases between. CDR3: CASSRDFTYEQYF. DNA of the CDR3: TGTGCCAGCAGCCGGGACTTTACCTACGAGCAGTACTTC.

This clonotype has just a few counts. The germline gene is not matched at one end of the junction; a read error may be the cause. This sequence joins TRBV28 and TRBJ2-5, with no clear D. The CDR3 spans 12 residues. Per germline, CDR1 MDHEN and CDR2 SYDVKM. CDR3 nucleotides: TGCGTCAGCAGCTTACCCTTGACACTCGCGGTCTTC. It is translated as CVSSLPLTLAVF.

In this sample, this clonotype turned up many times. The rearrangement links TRBV19 to TRBJ1-5; D unresolved. Trimming stripped 5 bases from V and 0 bases from J, with 11 bases between. Germline CDR1 reads LNHDA; CDR2 reads SQIVND (reference sequence). The CDR3 loop spans 15 amino acids. CDR3 in DNA: TGTGCCAGTAGTGAGCATCAGATTAGCAATCAGCCCCAGCATTTT. Protein: CASSEHQISNQPQHF.